This TCR beta chain was retrieved from a study of cytomegalovirus exposure and HLA in healthy donors. Vbeta (60) and Jbeta (13) primers were used in the PCR. Authors' analysis steps: Around 12 million of 75 million to 85 million unique TCR beta chains were shared, per a later count. Using immunoSEQ multiplex PCR, the repertoire was profiled, and TCRdb retains in-frame clones only, with some absent. That table is the source of V, J and clone size, and D and trimming were worked out from the DNA. The sample totals more than 95,000 clones. With regard to this clone: Its cognate antigen is unknown.

Study conclusions and caveats: Association of a missense DCLRE1C variant with TCR beta V- and J-gene trimming was reported in a later analysis. The only immune exposure information that was available was CMV serostatus.

V lost 4 bases and J lost 7, with 17 bases in between. The CDR3 totals 15 residues. Germline V lookup: CDR1 SGHRS, CDR2 YFSETQ. This chain joins TRBV5-1 and TRBJ2-2; D is ambiguous. The receptor comes from a man aged 35 to 55 in good health and CMV-seronegative. The sample consisted of PBMCs. The CDR3 loop reads CASSLRAWPDGELFF. In nucleotides, the CDR3 is TGCGCCAGCAGCCTCCGAGCGTGGCCGGACGGGGAGCTGTTTTTT.